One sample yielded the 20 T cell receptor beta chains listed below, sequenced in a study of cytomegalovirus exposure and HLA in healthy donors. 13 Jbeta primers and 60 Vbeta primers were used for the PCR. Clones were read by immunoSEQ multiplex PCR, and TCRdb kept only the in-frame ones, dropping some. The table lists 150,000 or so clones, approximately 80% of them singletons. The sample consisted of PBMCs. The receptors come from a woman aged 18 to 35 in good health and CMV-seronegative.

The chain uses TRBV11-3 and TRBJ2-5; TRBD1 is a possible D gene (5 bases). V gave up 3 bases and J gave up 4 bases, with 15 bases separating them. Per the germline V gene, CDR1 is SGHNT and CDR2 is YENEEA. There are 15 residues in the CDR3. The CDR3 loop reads CASSFATIQGETQYF. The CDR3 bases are TGTGCCAGCAGCTTCGCTACCATTCAGGGAGAGACCCAGTACTTC.

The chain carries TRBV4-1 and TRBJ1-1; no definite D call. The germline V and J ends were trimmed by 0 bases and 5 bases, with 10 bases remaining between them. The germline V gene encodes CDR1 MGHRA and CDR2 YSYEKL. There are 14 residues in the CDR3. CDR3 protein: CASSQESRETEAFF. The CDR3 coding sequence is TGCGCCAGCAGCCAAGAGTCACGGGAAACTGAAGCTTTCTTT.

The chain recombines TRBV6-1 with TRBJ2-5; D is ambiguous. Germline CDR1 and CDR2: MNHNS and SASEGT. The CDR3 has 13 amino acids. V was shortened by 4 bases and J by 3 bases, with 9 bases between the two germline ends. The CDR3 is CASSVSQEETQYF. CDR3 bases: TGTGCCAGCAGTGTGTCCCAGGAAGAGACCCAGTACTTC.

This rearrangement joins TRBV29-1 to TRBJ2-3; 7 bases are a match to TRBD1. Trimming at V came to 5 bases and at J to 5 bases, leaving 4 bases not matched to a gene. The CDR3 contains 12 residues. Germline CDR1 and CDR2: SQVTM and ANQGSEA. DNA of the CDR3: TGCAGCGTTCATTACAGGGGAGATACGCAGTATTTT. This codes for CSVHYRGDTQYF.

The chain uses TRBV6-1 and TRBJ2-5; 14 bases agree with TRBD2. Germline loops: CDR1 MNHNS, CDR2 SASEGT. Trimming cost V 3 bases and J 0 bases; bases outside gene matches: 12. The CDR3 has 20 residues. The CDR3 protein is CASSDKGTSGSPWNQETQYF. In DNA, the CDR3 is TGTGCCAGCAGTGATAAGGGGACTAGCGGGAGCCCATGGAACCAAGAGACCCAGTACTTC.

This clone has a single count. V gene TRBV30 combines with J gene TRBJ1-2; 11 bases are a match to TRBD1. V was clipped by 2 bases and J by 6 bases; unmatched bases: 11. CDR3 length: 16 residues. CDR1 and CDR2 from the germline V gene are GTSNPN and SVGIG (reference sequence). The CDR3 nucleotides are TGTGCCTGGAGTTCCTTACGGCGGACAGGGGGCGATGGCTACACCTTC. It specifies CAWSSLRRTGGDGYTF. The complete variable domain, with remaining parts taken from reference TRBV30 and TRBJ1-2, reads SQTIHQWPATLVQPVGSPLSLECTVEGTSNPNLYWYRQAAGRGLQLLFYSVGIGQISSEVPQNLSASRPQDRQFILSSKKLLLSDSGFYLCAWSSLRRTGGDGYTFGSGTRLTVV.

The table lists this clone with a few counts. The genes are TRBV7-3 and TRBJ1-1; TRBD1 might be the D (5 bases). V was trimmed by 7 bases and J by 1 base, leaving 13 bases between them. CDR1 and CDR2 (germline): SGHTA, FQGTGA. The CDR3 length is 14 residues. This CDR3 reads CASKGSGGNTEAFF. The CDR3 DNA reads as TGTGCCAGCAAGGGGTCGGGTGGGAACACTGAAGCTTTCTTT.

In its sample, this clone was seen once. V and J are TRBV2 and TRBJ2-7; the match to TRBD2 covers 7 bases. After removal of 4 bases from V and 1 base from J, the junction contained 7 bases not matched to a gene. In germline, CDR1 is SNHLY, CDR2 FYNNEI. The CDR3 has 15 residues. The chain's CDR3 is CASSGPSGKSYEQYF. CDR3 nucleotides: TGTGCCAGCAGTGGCCCTAGCGGAAAATCCTACGAGCAGTACTTC.

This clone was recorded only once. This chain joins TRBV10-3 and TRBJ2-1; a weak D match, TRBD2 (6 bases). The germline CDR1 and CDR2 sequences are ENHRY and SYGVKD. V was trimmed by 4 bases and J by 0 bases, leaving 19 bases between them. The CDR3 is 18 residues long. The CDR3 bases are TGTGCCATCAGTGTACTCGCGGGGTTAGGGGCCTCCTACAATGAGCAGTTCTTC. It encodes CAISVLAGLGASYNEQFF.

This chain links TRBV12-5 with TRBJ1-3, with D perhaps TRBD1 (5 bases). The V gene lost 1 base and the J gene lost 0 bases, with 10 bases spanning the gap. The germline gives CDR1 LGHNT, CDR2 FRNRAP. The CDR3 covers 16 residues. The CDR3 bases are TGTGCTAGTGGTTTGGACATCAGGGTCTCTGGAAACACCATATATTTT. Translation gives CASGLDIRVSGNTIYF.

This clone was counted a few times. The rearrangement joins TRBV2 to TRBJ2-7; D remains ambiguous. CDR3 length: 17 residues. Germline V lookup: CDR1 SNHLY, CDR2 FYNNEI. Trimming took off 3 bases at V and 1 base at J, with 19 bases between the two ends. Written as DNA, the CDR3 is TGTGCCAGCAGTGATTTTGTTGTGGTTCAAGCGTCCTACGAGCAGTACTTC. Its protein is CASSDFVVVQASYEQYF.

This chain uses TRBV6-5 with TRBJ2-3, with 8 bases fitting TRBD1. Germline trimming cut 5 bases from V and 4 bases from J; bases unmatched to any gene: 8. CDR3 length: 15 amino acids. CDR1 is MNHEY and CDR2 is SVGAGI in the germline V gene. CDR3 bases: TGTGCCAGCAGTCCACCGGACAGGGTCGCAGATACGCAGTATTTT. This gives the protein CASSPPDRVADTQYF.

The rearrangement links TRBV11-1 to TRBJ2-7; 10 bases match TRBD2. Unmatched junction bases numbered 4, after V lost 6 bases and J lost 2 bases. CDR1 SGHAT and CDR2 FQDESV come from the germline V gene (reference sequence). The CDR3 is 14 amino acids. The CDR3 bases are TGTGCCAGCAGTATACTAGCGGGACCCTACGAGCAGTACTTC. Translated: CASSILAGPYEQYF.

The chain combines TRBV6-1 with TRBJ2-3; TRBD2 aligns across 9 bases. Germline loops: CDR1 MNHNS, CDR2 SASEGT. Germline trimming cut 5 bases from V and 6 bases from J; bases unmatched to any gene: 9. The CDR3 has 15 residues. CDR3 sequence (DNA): TGTGCCAGCAGTTCCCTTGCGGGAGGGGGCGATACGCAGTATTTT. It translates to CASSSLAGGGDTQYF.

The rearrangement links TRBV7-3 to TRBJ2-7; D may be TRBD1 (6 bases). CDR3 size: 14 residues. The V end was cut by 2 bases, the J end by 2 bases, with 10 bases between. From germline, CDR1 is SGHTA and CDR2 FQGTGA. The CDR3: CASSLRTGPYEQYF. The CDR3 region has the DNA TGTGCCAGCAGCTTACGAACAGGGCCCTACGAGCAGTACTTC.

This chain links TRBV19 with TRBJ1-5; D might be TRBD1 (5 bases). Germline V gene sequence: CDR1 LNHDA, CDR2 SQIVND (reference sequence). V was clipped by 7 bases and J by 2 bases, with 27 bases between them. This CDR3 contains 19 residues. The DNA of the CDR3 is TGTGCCAGTAATGGAGTTTTCGGCCCCGAACAGGATGGCAATCAGCCCCAGCATTTT. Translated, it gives CASNGVFGPEQDGNQPQHF.

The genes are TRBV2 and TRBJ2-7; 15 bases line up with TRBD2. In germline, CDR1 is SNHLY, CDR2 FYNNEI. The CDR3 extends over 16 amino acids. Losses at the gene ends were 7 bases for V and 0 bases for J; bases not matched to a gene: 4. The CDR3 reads CASIGLAGGPSYEQYF. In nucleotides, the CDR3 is TGTGCCAGCATCGGACTAGCGGGAGGGCCCTCCTACGAGCAGTACTTC.

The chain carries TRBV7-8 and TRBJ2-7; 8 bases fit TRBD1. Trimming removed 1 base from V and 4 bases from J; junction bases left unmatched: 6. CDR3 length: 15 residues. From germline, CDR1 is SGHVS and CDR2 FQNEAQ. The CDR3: CASSLERDRTYEQYF. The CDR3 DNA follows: TGTGCCAGCAGCTTAGAAAGGGACAGGACGTACGAGCAGTACTTC. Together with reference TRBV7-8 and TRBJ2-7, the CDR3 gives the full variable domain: GAGVSQSPRYKVAKRGQDVALRCDPISGHVSLFWYQQALGQGPEFLTYFQNEAQLDKSGLPSDRFFAERPEGSVSTLKIQRTQQEDSAVYLCASSLERDRTYEQYFGPGTRLTVT.

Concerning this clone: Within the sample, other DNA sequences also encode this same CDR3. CDR3 sequence reads: CASSLAGGETQYF. The CDR3, as DNA: TGCGCCAGCAGCTTGGCCGGGGGAGAGACCCAGTACTTC. This rearrangement joins TRBV5-1 to TRBJ2-5, with D perhaps matching TRBD2 (6 bases). Germline V gives CDR1 SGHRS, CDR2 YFSETQ. The CDR3 has 13 amino acids. Trimming shortened V by 0 bases and J by 4 bases, and 7 bases separated the two germline ends.

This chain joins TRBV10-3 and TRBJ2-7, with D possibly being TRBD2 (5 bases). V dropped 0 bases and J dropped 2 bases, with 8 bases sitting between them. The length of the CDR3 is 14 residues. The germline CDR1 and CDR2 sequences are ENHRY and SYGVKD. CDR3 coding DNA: TGTGCCATCAGTGAGTCCGGGGTGCCCTACGAGCAGTACTTC. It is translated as CAISESGVPYEQYF.